In its sample, the clone carrying this T cell receptor beta chain was seen a few times. The study ran its PCR with 60 Vbeta and 13 Jbeta primers. The protocol was immunoSEQ multiplex PCR, while the TCRdb copy is restricted to in-frame clones and leaves out a portion. The repertoire includes about 110,000 clones, about 90% of them detected once, and 1.5% to 2% sits in the top ten. These data belong to a study of cytomegalovirus exposure and HLA in healthy donors. Turning to the study itself: An analysis done earlier identified fewer than 140 million unique TCR beta sequences from about 179 million T cells.

This CDR3 region has 15 residues. The source of this sequence is a middle-aged man in good health and CMV-seronegative. The sequenced sample consisted of PBMCs. The chain carries TRBV12-2 and TRBJ2-4; the table gives TRBD2 as D, unverified against the DNA. TRBV12-2 corresponds to a pseudogene. The CDR3 nucleotides are TGTGCAAGTCGCGCCGGTTCGGTAGCCAAAAACATTCAGTACTTC. Residues: CASRAGSVAKNIQYF.